This TCR beta chain was captured in a study of blood T cell repertoires in COVID-19. As for the study in general: T cells, B-cell-depleted T cells, or PBMCs provided the cDNA or gDNA that served as material.

Ages ranged from about 18 to 100 years, with residence in around 24 US areas. Which cohort a participant joined came from the clinical history participants gave. Two negative PCRs, clearance, or symptom resolution were required of recovered Cohort 3 donors. Repertoires were generated with immunoSEQ multiplex PCR, while TCRdb's copy carries only in-frame clones and drops some. The data hold 350,000 to 450,000 clones, with over 75% observed a single time. The CDR3 has 14 amino acids. Germline assignment: CDR1 SGHVS and CDR2 FNYEAQ. V shed 4 bases and J 0 bases; nucleotides not matched to a gene: 1. The sample was PBMCs or T cells enriched from blood (not recorded which). The V and J genes are TRBV7-6 and TRBJ2-7; the match to TRBD2 covers 9 bases. This receptor was obtained from a young man who had recovered from COVID-19. The CDR3 spells CASSSREGSYEQYF. CDR3 nucleotides: TGTGCCAGCAGCTCGCGGGAGGGCTCCTACGAGCAGTACTTC.